This T cell receptor (beta chain) comes out of a study of cytomegalovirus exposure and HLA in healthy donors. On the study more broadly: Around 85 million unique TCRs from HLA-typed donors were held in an early data release. Whole-study results and caveats: In a later analysis, compared with equally common non-associated chains, HLA-associated beta chains were more expanded. Indistinguishable V segments, including TRBV6-2 and TRBV6-3, were excluded. About 180 TCR beta chains were listed as cytomegalovirus-associated.

Regarding this clone: Its antigen is as yet unknown.

Deletions cut 0 bases from V and 5 bases from J, with 7 bases between. The CDR3 is made up of 13 amino acids. Germline V gene lookup returns CDR1 SGHNT and CDR2 YENEEA. Primers included in the PCR were 60 Vbeta and 13 Jbeta primers. Produced via immunoSEQ multiplex PCR; TCRdb's table is partial and in-frame only. This sample's clone table lists about 200,000 clones. The J gene is TRBJ1-1, the V gene TRBV11-3; no firm D call. The TCR sequence derives from a boy between 10 and 17 years old in good health and CMV-seronegative. The sequencing sample was made of PBMCs. CDR3 nucleotides: TGTGCCAGCAGCTTAGAGTCCCAAACTGAAGCTTTCTTT. Protein sequence: CASSLESQTEAFF.